Each of the 21 T cell receptor beta chains below was sequenced from the same sample in a study of shared clonotypes between healthy human individuals. TCRdb's table, derived via immunoSEQ multiplex PCR, lists solely in-frame clones and lacks some. Among around 2.5 million clones listed, roughly 93% were seen once. Sequencing used naive CD4+ T cells from PBMCs. Subset in this sample: CD45RA+ positively selected. The receptors originated from a young man in good health. Some clones in this sample may be carry-over from other donors' samples.

The chain joins TRBV19 to TRBJ1-1; D is uncertain. V gave up 5 bases and J gave up 4 bases, with 20 bases separating them. The CDR3 length is 16 residues. CDR1 is LNHDA and CDR2 is SQIVND in the germline V gene (reference sequence). Here the CDR3 reads CASSGSVPPQGTEAFF. Written as DNA, the CDR3 is TGTGCCAGTAGTGGCTCGGTCCCACCCCAAGGCACTGAAGCTTTCTTT.

The chain is built from TRBV7-3 and TRBJ2-2; D might be TRBD2 (5 bases). The germline V gene has CDR1 SGHTA and CDR2 FQGTGA. Trimming cost V 5 bases and J 7 bases, with 11 bases left between them. This CDR3 has 13 residues. CDR3 residues: CASSGLRDGELFF. In DNA form, the CDR3 reads TGTGCCAGCAGCGGACTGAGGGACGGGGAGCTGTTTTTT.

The chain is built from TRBV9 and TRBJ2-3; 8 nucleotides line up with TRBD2. Germline V gives CDR1 SGDLS, CDR2 YYNGEE. Losses at the gene ends were 3 bases for V and 0 bases for J; bases not matched to a gene: 12. The CDR3 extends over 18 amino acids. The CDR3 loop reads CASSASLGSGTSTDTQYF. CDR3 bases: TGTGCCAGCAGCGCCTCCCTAGGTAGCGGGACTAGCACAGATACGCAGTATTTT.

V is TRBV19 and J is TRBJ2-2, with D unclear. Germline V CDR1 and CDR2: LNHDA, SQIVND (reference sequence). The germline V and J ends were trimmed by 6 bases and 0 bases, with 8 bases remaining between them. CDR3 size: 14 residues. CDR3 nucleotides: TGTGCCAGTAGCCAAATACCGAACACCGGGGAGCTGTTTTTT. Translating gives CASSQIPNTGELFF.

The chain is built from TRBV27 and TRBJ2-7; D remains unclear. Between the trimmed V and J ends, which lost 4 bases and 2 bases, there was a span of 12 bases. Germline CDR1 is MNHEY and CDR2 is SMNVEV (reference sequence). The CDR3 loop spans 14 amino acids. CDR3 sequence reads: CASSSRALAYEQYF. CDR3 bases: TGTGCCAGCAGTTCCCGGGCTCTTGCCTACGAGCAGTACTTC.

This clone has more than one count but fewer than ten. The V call is TRBV4-2, the J call TRBJ1-5; unclear D gene. Trimming stripped 0 bases from V and 4 bases from J, with 4 bases between. Germline CDR1 reads LGHNA; CDR2 reads YNFKEQ. The CDR3 consists of 13 residues. The CDR3 is CASSQDGNQPQHF. Here the CDR3 DNA reads TGTGCCAGCAGCCAAGATGGGAATCAGCCCCAGCATTTT.

The genes are TRBV7-2 and TRBJ2-6, with D perhaps TRBD1 or TRBD2 (6 bases each). Trimming cost V 5 bases and J 4 bases, with 15 bases left between them. CDR3 length: 16 amino acids. From germline, CDR1 is SGHTA and CDR2 FQGNSA. The CDR3 is CASSLLGGPGANVLTF. The CDR3 nucleotides are TGTGCCAGCAGCCTACTAGGGGGGCCCGGGGCCAACGTCCTGACTTTC.

This chain connects TRBV5-1 to TRBJ2-1; the D gene is possibly TRBD2 (5 bases). Trimming removed 0 bases from V and 7 bases from J, with 14 bases in between. CDR1 SGHRS and CDR2 YFSETQ come from the germline V gene. The CDR3 runs to 15 residues. The CDR3 reads CASSLGLTSPNEQFF. The CDR3 DNA sequence: TGCGCCAGCAGCTTGGGGTTAACTAGTCCAAATGAGCAGTTCTTC.

The rearrangement joins TRBV2 to TRBJ2-3, with 11 bases that match TRBD2. This CDR3 spans 15 amino acids. Germline CDR1 SNHLY, CDR2 FYNNEI. J gave up 2 bases and V 5 bases, and 3 bases lay outside the gene matches. In nucleotides, the CDR3 is TGTGCCAGCAGTTCGGGACTAGCGGCCACAGATACGCAGTATTTT. This codes for CASSSGLAATDTQYF.

This chain connects TRBV18 to TRBJ2-6, with TRBD1 identical over 11 bases. V was clipped by 4 bases and J by 2 bases; unmatched bases: 10. Germline assignment: CDR1 KGHSH and CDR2 LQKENI. CDR3 size: 19 residues. In nucleotides, the CDR3 is TGTGCCAGCTCACGTACCGGGACAGGGGGTTCGGCTGGGGCCAACGTCCTGACTTTC. The encoded protein is CASSRTGTGGSAGANVLTF.

Note on this clone: This specimen includes other DNA sequences encoding the same CDR3. The chain joins TRBV29-1 to TRBJ2-7; unclear D gene. CDR1 is SQVTM and CDR2 is ANQGSEA in the germline V gene. This CDR3 is 12 amino acids long. The V and J ends lost 4 bases and 0 bases respectively, with 7 bases between them. The CDR3 is CSVVGTSYEQYF. DNA for the CDR3: TGCAGCGTTGTTGGCACCTCCTACGAGCAGTACTTC.

The chain combines TRBV30 with TRBJ2-2, with TRBD1 matching 10 bases. The CDR3 runs 14 residues. V trimming: 8 bases; J trimming: 4 bases; junction bases outside the gene matches: 7. CDR1 and CDR2 (germline): GTSNPN, SVGIG (reference sequence). The CDR3 loop reads CASRQGALTGELFF. The CDR3 nucleotides read TGTGCCAGCCGACAGGGGGCGCTCACCGGGGAGCTGTTTTTT.

On this clone itself: Germline is not matched at one junction end, which may reflect a read error. The chain combines TRBV7-2 with TRBJ1-1; D unclear. The CDR3 sequence is 14 residues long. Germline V gene data show CDR1 as SGHTA and CDR2 as FQGNSA. CDR3 nucleotides: TGTGCCAGCAGCTTAGAACGGTTGAAAACTGAAGCTTTCTTT. Translated, it gives CASSLERLKTEAFF. Drawing the rest from reference TRBV7-2 and TRBJ1-1, the complete variable domain is GAGVSQSPSNKVTEKGKDVELRCDPISGHTALYWYRQSLGQGLEFLIYFQGNSAPDKSGLPSDRFSAERTGGSVSTLTIQRTQQEDSAVYLCASSLERLKTEAFFGQGTRLTVV.

The V call is TRBV14, the J call TRBJ2-2, with 12 bases matching TRBD2. J gave up 4 bases and V 4 bases, and 7 bases lay outside the gene matches. Germline CDR1 SGHDN, CDR2 FVKESK. The CDR3 contains 17 residues. Written as DNA, the CDR3 is TGTGCCAGCAGCCTTCTAGCGGGAGGGCGCGGCACCGGGGAGCTGTTTTTT. Translation gives CASSLLAGGRGTGELFF.

This chain joins TRBV2 and TRBJ1-2; the D gene is possibly TRBD1 (5 bases). Looked up from germline, CDR1 is SNHLY and CDR2 is FYNNEI. Between the trimmed V and J ends, which lost 7 bases and 6 bases, there was a span of 15 bases. The CDR3 runs 13 residues. The CDR3: CASNIGARNGYTF. The CDR3 DNA follows: TGTGCCAGCAATATCGGGGCGAGAAATGGCTACACCTTC.

This clone was seen a single time. This sequence joins TRBV21-1 and TRBJ1-2; the table calls TRBD1, which could not be checked here. TRBV21-1 is annotated as a pseudogene. This CDR3 is built from 15 residues. This CDR3 is CASTSRDRGAYGYTF. CDR3 bases: TGTGCCAGCACCTCCCGCGACAGGGGGGCCTATGGCTACACCTTC.

Concerning this clone itself: This sample includes further DNA sequences coding for the same CDR3. This chain joins TRBV9 and TRBJ2-5; D is possibly TRBD1 (5 bases). Between the trimmed V and J ends, which lost 4 bases and 2 bases, there was a span of 9 bases. The CDR3 is 13 residues long. Germline-derived CDR1 and CDR2 are SGDLS and YYNGEE. CDR3 sequence: CASSTRVQETQYF. The CDR3 bases are TGTGCCAGCAGCACCAGGGTTCAAGAGACCCAGTACTTC.

The chain carries TRBV4-2 and TRBJ2-7; 14 nucleotides align to TRBD2. CDR1 and CDR2 from the germline V gene are LGHNA and YNFKEQ. With V trimmed by 2 bases and J by 4 bases, 10 bases remained unmatched. The CDR3 is made up of 18 amino acids. As DNA, the CDR3 is TGTGCCAGCAGCCAACTCGGACTAGCGGGAGGCCCGACGTACGAGCAGTACTTC. Translated, it gives CASSQLGLAGGPTYEQYF.

This chain links TRBV6-5 with TRBJ2-2; TRBD2 might be the D (5 bases). Germline V gene data show CDR1 as MNHEY and CDR2 as SVGAGI. CDR3 length: 14 amino acids. Trimming pared 2 bases from V and 6 bases from J, leaving 10 bases between. The CDR3 sequence is CASSYLIASGELFF. In DNA form, the CDR3 reads TGTGCCAGCAGTTACCTTATAGCGTCCGGGGAGCTGTTTTTT.

The rearrangement uses TRBV25-1 and TRBJ1-2, with unresolved D. Trimming pared 4 bases from V and 4 bases from J, leaving 13 bases between. The germline gives CDR1 MGHDK, CDR2 SYGVNS. The CDR3 runs to 14 residues. CDR3 nucleotide sequence: TGTGCCAGCAGTGGTACCGCTTGGGTCTATGGCTACACCTTC. This codes for CASSGTAWVYGYTF.

This clone was seen only once. The chain employs TRBV7-9 and TRBJ2-7, with D possibly matching TRBD1 (6 bases). Germline CDR1 reads SEHNR; CDR2 reads FQNEAQ (reference sequence). The CDR3 has 13 amino acids. Trimming shortened V by 8 bases and J by 0 bases, and 11 bases separated the two germline ends. In DNA form, the CDR3 reads TGTGCCAGCGGCCTACAGGGCTCCTACGAGCAGTACTTC. This encodes CASGLQGSYEQYF.